Given below is one TCR beta chain in context. The data were taken from a study of blood T cell repertoires in COVID-19. The assay was immunoSEQ multiplex PCR, and TCRdb's table has in-frame clones only and misses some. Here the sample spans under 95,000 clones, about 83% being singletons. This CDR3 is built from 13 residues. V was cut by 5 bases and J by 6 bases, with 11 bases left in between. Germline lookup yields CDR1 MDHEN and CDR2 SYDVKM. The V and J genes are TRBV28 and TRBJ2-1, with D hard to call. The clonotype was recovered from a man aged 55 to 70 with acute or convalescent COVID-19. Sequencing was carried out using peripheral blood. CDR3 DNA: TGTGCCAGCAGTGGTGGTCCGAGCAATGAGCAGTTCTTC. Its protein is CASSGGPSNEQFF.